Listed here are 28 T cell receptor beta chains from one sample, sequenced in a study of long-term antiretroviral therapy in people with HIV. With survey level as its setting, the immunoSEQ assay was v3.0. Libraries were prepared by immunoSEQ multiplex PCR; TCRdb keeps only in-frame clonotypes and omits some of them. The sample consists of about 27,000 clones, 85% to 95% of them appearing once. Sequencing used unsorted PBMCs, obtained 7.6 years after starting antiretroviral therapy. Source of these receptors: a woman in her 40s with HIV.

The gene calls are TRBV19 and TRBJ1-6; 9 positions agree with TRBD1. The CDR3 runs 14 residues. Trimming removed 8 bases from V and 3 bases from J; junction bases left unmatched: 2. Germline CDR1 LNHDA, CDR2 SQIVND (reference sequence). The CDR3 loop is CASGDRDYNSPLHF. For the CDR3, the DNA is TGTGCCAGTGGGGACAGGGACTATAATTCACCCCTCCACTTT.

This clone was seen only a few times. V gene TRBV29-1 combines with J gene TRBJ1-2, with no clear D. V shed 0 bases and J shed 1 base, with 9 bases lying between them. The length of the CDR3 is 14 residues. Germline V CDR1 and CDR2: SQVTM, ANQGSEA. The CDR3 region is CSVEEGANNYGYTF. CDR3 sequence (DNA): TGCAGCGTTGAAGAGGGCGCAAATAACTATGGCTACACCTTC.

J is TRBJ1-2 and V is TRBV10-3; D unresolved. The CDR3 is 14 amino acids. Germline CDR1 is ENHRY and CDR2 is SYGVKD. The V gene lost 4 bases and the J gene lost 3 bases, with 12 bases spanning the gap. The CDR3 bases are TGTGCCATCAGTGCTGGCGTCAGCTACTATGGCTACACCTTC. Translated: CAISAGVSYYGYTF.

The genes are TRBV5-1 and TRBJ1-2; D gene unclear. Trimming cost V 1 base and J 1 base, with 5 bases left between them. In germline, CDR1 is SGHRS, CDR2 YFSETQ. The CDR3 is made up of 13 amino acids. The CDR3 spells CASSLTDNYGYTF. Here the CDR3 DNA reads TGCGCCAGCAGCTTGACAGATAACTATGGCTACACCTTC.

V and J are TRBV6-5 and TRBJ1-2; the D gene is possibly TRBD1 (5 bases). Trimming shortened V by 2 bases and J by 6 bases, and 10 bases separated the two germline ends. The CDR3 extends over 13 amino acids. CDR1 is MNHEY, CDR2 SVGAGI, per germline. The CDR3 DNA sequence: TGTGCCAGCAGTTACGGCAGGGCGAATGGCTACACCTTC. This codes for CASSYGRANGYTF.

The CDR3: CASSLDREGYTF. The CDR3 bases are TGTGCCAGCAGCTTGGACCGGGAAGGCTACACCTTC. The J gene is TRBJ1-2, the V gene TRBV7-2; no clear D. The CDR3 contains 12 residues. The ends were cut back, 3 bases at V and 8 bases at J, with 10 bases in the middle. CDR1 and CDR2 from the germline V gene are SGHTA and FQGNSA.

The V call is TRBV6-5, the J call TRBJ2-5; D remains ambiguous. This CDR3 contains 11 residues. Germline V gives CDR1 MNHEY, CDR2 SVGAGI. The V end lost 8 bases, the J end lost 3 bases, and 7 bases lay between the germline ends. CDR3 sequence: CASPSEETQYF. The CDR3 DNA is TGTGCCAGCCCCTCGGAAGAGACCCAGTACTTC.

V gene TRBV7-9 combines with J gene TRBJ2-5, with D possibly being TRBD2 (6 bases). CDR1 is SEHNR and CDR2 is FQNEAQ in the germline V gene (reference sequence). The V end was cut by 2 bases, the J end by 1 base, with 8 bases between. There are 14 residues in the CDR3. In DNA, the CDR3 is TGTGCCAGCAGCTTAAAGCGGGCCCAAGAGACCCAGTACTTC. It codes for CASSLKRAQETQYF.

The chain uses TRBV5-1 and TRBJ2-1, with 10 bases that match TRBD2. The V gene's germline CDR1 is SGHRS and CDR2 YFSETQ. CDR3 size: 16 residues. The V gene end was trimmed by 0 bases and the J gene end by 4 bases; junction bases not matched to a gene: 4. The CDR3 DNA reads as TGCGCCAGCAGCTTGGCAGGACTAGCGGTTTACAATGAGCAGTTCTTC. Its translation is CASSLAGLAVYNEQFF.

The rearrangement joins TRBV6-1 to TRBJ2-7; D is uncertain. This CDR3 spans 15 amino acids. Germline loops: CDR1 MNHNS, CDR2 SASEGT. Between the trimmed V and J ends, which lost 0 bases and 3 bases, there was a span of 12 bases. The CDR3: CASSEALQKSYEQYF. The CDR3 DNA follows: TGTGCCAGCAGTGAAGCGCTTCAGAAAAGCTACGAGCAGTACTTC.

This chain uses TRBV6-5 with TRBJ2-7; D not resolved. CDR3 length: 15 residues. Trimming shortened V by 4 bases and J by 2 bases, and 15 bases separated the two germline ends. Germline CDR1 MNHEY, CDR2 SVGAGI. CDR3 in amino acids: CASSSQTLHPYEQYF. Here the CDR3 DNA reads TGTGCCAGCAGTTCTCAGACTCTCCACCCCTACGAGCAGTACTTC.

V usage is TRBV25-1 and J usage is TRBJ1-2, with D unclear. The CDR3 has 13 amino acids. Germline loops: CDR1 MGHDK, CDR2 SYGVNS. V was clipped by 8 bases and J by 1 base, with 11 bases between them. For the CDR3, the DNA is TGTGCCAGCGCGCCGACACATAACTATGGCTACACCTTC. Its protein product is CASAPTHNYGYTF.

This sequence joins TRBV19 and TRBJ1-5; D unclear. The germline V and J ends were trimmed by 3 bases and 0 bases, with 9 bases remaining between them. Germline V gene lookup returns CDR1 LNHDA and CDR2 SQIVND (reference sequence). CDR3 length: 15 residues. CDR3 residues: CASSIMGYSNQPQHF. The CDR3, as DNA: TGTGCCAGTAGTATCATGGGTTATAGCAATCAGCCCCAGCATTTT.

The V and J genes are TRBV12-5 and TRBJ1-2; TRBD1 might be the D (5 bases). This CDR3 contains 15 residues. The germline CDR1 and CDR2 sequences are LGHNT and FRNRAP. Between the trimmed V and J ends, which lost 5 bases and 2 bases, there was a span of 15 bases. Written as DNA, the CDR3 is TGTGCTAGTGGTCGCACGGCAGGGATAAACTATGGCTACACCTTC. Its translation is CASGRTAGINYGYTF.

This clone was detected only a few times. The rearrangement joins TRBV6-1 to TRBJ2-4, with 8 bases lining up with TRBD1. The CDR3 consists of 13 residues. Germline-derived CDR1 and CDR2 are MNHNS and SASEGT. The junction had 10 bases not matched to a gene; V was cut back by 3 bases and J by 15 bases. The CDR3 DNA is TGTGCCAGCAGTGAGGCCGGGACAGGTAGATGGTACTTC. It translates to CASSEAGTGRWYF.

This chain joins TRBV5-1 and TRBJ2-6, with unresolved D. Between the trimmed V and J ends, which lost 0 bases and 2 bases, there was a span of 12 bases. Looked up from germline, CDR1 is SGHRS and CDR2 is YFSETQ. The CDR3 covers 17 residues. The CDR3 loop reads CASSLAGVDAGANVLTF. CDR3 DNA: TGCGCCAGCAGCTTGGCTGGGGTTGATGCTGGGGCCAACGTCCTGACTTTC.

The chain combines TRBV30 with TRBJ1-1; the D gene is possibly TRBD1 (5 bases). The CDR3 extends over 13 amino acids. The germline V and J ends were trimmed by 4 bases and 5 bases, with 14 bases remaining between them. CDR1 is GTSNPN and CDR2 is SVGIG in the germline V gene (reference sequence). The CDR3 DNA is TGTGCCTGGACCCCCCCGGCAGGGACTGAAGCTTTCTTT. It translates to CAWTPPAGTEAFF.

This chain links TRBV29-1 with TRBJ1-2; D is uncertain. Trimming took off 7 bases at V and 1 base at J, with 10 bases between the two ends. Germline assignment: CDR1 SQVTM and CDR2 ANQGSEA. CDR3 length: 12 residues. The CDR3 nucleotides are TGCAGCGCGCAAGGGTATAACTATGGCTACACCTTC. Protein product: CSAQGYNYGYTF. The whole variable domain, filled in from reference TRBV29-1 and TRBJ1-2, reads SAVISQKPSRDICQRGTSLTIQCQVDSQVTMMFWYRQQPGQSLTLIATANQGSEATYESGFVIDKFPISRPNLTFSTLTVSNMSPEDSSIYLCSAQGYNYGYTFGSGTRLTVV.

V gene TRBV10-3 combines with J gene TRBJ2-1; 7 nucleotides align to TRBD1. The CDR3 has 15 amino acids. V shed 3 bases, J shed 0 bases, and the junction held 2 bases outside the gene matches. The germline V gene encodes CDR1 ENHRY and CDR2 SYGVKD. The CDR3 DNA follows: TGTGCCATCAGTGACCGGGACAGCTCCTACAATGAGCAGTTCTTC. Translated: CAISDRDSSYNEQFF.

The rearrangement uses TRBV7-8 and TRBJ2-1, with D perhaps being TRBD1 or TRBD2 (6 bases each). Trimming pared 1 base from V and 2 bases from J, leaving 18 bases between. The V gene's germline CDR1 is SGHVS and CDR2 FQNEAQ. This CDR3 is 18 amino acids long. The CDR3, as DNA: TGTGCCAGCAGCTTAGGGGGGGACAAAAAGAGCACCTACAATGAGCAGTTCTTC. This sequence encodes CASSLGGDKKSTYNEQFF.

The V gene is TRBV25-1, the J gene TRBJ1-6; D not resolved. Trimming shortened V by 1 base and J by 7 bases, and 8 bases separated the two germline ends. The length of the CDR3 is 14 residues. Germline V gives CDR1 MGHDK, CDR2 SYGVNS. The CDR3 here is CASSEFRENSPLHF. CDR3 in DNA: TGTGCCAGCAGTGAATTTAGGGAGAATTCACCCCTCCACTTT.

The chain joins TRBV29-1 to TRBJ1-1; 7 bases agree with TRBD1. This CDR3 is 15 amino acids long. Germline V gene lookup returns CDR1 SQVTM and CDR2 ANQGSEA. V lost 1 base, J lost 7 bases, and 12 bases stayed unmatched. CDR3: CSVEVRGGEFIEAFF. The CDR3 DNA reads TGCAGCGTTGAAGTGAGAGGGGGCGAGTTTATTGAAGCTTTCTTT.

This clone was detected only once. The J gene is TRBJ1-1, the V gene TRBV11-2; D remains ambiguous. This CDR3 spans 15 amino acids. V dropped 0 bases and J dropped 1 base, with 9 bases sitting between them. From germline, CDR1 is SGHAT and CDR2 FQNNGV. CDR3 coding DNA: TGTGCCAGCAGCTTAGATCCGGATACGAACACTGAAGCTTTCTTT. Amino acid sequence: CASSLDPDTNTEAFF.

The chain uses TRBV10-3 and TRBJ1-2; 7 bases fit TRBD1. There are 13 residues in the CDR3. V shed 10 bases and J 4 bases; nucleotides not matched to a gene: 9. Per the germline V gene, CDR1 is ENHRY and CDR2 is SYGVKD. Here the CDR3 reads CATNPGTAYGYTF. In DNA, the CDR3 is TGTGCCACCAATCCTGGGACAGCCTATGGCTACACCTTC.

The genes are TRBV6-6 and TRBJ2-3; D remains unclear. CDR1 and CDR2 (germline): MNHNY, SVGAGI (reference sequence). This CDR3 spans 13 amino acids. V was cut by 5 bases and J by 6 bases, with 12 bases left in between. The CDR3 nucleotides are TGTGCCAGCAGTGCGGTAGCCGGTGATACGCAGTATTTT. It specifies CASSAVAGDTQYF.

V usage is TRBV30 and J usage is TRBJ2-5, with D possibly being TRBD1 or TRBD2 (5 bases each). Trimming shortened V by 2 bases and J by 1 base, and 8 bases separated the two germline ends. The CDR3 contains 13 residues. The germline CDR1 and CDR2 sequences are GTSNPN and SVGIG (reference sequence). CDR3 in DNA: TGTGCCTGGAGTTCGGGACGCCAAGAGACCCAGTACTTC. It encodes CAWSSGRQETQYF.

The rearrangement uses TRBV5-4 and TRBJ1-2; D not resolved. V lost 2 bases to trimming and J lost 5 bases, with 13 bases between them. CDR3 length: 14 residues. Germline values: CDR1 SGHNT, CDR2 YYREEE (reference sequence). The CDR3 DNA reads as TGTGCCAGCAGCTTTGACCTGGTAGGGTATGGCTACACCTTC. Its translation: CASSFDLVGYGYTF.

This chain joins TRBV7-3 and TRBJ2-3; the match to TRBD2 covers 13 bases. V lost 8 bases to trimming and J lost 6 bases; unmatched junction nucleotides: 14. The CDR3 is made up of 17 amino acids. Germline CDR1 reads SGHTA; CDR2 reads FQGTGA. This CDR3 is CASAAGLAGVSLDTQYF. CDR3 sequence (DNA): TGTGCCAGCGCCGCCGGACTAGCGGGGGTTAGCCTCGATACGCAGTATTTT.